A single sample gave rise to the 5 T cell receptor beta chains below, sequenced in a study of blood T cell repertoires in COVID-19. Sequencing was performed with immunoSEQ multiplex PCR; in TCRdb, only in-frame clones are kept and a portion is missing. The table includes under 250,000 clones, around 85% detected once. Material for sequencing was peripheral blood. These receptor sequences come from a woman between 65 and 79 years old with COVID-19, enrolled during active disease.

The CDR3 protein is CASSFWQLNTEAFF. DNA for the CDR3: TGCGCCAGCAGCTTTTGGCAGTTGAACACTGAAGCTTTCTTT. The chain is built from TRBV5-1 and TRBJ1-1; D is undetermined. CDR3 length equals 14 residues. Germline V CDR1 and CDR2: SGHRS, YFSETQ. Deletions cut 2 bases from V and 0 bases from J, with 8 bases between. The full variable domain, completed using reference TRBV5-1 and TRBJ1-1, is KAGVTQTPRYLIKTRGQQVTLSCSPISGHRSVSWYQQTPGQGLQFLFEYFSETQRNKGNFPGRFSGRQFSNSRSEMNVSTLELGDSALYLCASSFWQLNTEAFFGQGTRLTVV.

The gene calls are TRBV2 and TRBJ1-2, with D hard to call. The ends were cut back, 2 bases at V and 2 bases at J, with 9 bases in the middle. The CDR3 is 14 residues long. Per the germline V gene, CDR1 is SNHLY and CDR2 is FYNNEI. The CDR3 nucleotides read TGTGCCAGCAGTGAAATGGGAGGGAACTATGGCTACACCTTC. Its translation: CASSEMGGNYGYTF.

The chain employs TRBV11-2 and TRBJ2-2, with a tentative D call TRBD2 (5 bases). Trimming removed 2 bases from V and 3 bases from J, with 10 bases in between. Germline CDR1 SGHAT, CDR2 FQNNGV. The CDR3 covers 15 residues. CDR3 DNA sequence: TGTGCCAGCAGCTTATGGCAGGACTACACCGGGGAGCTGTTTTTT. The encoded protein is CASSLWQDYTGELFF.

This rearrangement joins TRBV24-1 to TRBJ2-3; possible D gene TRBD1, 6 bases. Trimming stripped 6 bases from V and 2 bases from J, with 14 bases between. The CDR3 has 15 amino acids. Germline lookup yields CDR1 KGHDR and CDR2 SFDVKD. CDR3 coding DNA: TGTGCCACCAGTAAGACAGGCCGGGACACAGATACGCAGTATTTT. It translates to CATSKTGRDTDTQYF.

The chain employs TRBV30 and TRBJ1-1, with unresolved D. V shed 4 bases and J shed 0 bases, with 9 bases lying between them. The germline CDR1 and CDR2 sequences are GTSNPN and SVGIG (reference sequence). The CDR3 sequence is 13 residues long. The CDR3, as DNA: TGTGCCTGGACGGAACAGCTGAACACTGAAGCTTTCTTT. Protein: CAWTEQLNTEAFF.